The present TCR beta chain was sequenced within a study of tumor-infiltrating lymphocytes in localized non-small cell lung cancer. Study background: Some samples were collected after neoadjuvant chemotherapy; smokers, never-smokers and several histologies were included. Each patient gave resected tumor and non-adjacent uninvolved lung tissue.

On this clone: Its specificity is not known.

Trimming removed 10 bases from V and 5 bases from J; junction bases left unmatched: 8. Germline loops: CDR1 MNHNS, CDR2 SASEGT. The CDR3 length is 13 residues. Clones were read by immunoSEQ multiplex PCR, and TCRdb kept only the in-frame ones, dropping some. The profile shows roughly 4,100 clones, 66% of them singletons. Broader study findings: TCRbeta sequencing showed higher T cell infiltration in tumors than uninvolved lung. Each assay used a separate piece of the same tissue.

The sample comprised uninvolved lung tissue not adjacent to the tumor. The chain is built from TRBV6-1 and TRBJ1-1, with TRBD1 matching over 9 bases. This TCR derives from a human donor with non-small cell lung cancer. The CDR3 nucleotides read TGTGCCACCTCCGGACAGGGGTATACTGAAGCTTTCTTT. Encoded protein: CATSGQGYTEAFF.